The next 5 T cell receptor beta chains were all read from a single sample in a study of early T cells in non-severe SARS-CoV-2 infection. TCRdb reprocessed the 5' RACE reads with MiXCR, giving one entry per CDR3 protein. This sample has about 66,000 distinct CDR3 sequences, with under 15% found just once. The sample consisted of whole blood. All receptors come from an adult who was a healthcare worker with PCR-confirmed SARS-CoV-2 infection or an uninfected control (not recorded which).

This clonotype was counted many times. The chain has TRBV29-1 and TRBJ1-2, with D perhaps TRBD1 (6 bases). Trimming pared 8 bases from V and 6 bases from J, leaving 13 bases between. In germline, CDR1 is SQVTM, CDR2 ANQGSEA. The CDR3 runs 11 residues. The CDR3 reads CSLWGQDGYTF. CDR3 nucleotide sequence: TGCAGCTTGTGGGGGCAGGATGGCTACACCTTC.

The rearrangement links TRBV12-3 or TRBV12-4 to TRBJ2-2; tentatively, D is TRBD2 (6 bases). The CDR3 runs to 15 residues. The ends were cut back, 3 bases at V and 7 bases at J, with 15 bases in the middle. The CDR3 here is CASSFVGLRGGELFF. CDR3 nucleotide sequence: TGTGCCAGCAGTTTCGTGGGACTTAGAGGCGGGGAGCTGTTTTTT.

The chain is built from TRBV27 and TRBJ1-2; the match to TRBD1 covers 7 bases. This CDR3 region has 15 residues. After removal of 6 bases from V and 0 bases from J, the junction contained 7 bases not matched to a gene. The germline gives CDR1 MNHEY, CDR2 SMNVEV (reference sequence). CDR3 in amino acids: CASRPGTVANYGYTF. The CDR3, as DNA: TGTGCCAGCAGACCCGGGACAGTAGCTAACTATGGCTACACCTTC.

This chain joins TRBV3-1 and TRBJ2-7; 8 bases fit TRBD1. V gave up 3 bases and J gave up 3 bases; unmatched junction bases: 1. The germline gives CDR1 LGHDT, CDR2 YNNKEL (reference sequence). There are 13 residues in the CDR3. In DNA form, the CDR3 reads TGTGCCAGCAGCCATGACAGGGGCTACGAGCAGTACTTC. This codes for CASSHDRGYEQYF.

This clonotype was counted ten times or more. The CDR3 nucleotides read TGTGCCACCAGTGATTTAGGGCCGCCGCCGACTGAGCAGTTCTTC. Its protein is CATSDLGPPPTEQFF. J is TRBJ2-1 and V is TRBV24-1; D remains ambiguous. CDR1 is KGHDR, CDR2 SFDVKD, per germline. Trimming removed 1 base at V and 9 bases at J, with 15 bases between. This CDR3 has 15 amino acids.